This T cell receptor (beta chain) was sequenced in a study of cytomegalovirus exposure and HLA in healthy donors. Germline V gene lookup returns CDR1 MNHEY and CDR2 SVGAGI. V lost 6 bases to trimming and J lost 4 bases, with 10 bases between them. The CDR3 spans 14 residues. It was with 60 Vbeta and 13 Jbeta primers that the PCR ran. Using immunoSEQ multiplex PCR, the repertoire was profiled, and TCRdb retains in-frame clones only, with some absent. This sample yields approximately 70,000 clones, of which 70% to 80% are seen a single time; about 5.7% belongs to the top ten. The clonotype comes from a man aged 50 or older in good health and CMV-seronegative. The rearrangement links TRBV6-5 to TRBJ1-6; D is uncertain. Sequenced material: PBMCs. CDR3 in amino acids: CASSTREYNSPLHF. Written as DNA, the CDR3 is TGTGCCAGCAGCACACGGGAGTATAATTCACCCCTCCACTTT.